This TCR beta chain emerged from a study of cytomegalovirus exposure and HLA in healthy donors. Germline V lookup: CDR1 SGHDT, CDR2 YYEEEE. The CDR3 is made up of 15 amino acids. Trimming took 4 bases from V and 4 from J, leaving 17 bases between them. Sequenced by immunoSEQ multiplex PCR; TCRdb stores in-frame clones only, minus some. The sample consists of fewer than 200,000 clones, about 86% of them appearing once. Sequenced material: PBMCs. V gene TRBV5-6 combines with J gene TRBJ2-5, with D perhaps matching TRBD2 (7 bases). The source is a woman between 18 and 29 years old in good health and CMV-seronegative. This CDR3 is CASSEGGAPRETQYF. Here the CDR3 DNA reads TGTGCCAGCAGCGAGGGGGGGGCGCCCCGAGAGACCCAGTACTTC.